Presented here are 5 T cell receptor beta chains from one specimen sequenced in a study of blood T cell repertoires in COVID-19 (dated by TCRdb to the early 2020s). Preparation of the library involved the immunoSEQ multiplex PCR assay. TCRdb took this table from immuneACCESS and kept in-frame rearrangements with V and J called. Such tables lack part of the clones; where checked against another copy, unresolved V genes explain under half of the gap, and the rest is unexplained. Across this sample there are 300,000 to 400,000 clones, with about 87% seen only once. 3% of the sample goes to the ten largest clones. Sequencing was performed on peripheral blood. These receptors came from a human donor in a cohort sampled during active COVID-19.

The chain has TRBV7-2 and TRBJ2-5, with a weak D call TRBD1 (5 bases). The V end lost 5 bases, the J end lost 7 bases, and 20 bases lay between the germline ends. The CDR3 covers 15 residues. Germline V gene lookup returns CDR1 SGHTA and CDR2 FQGNSA. The CDR3 loop is CASSPRQGQFRTQYF. For the CDR3, the DNA is TGTGCCAGCAGCCCCCGTCAGGGTCAATTCAGGACCCAGTACTTC.

The chain carries TRBV7-6 and TRBJ1-2; D remains ambiguous. Germline V CDR1 and CDR2: SGHVS, FNYEAQ. Trimming removed 1 base from V and 8 bases from J, with 11 bases in between. The CDR3 totals 13 residues. CDR3 bases: TGTGCCAGCAGCTTAGAGAGTCTCAGGGGCTACACCTTC. Amino acids: CASSLESLRGYTF.

J is TRBJ2-1 and V is TRBV7-9; 8 nucleotides line up with TRBD2. Germline V CDR1 and CDR2: SEHNR, FQNEAQ (reference sequence). The CDR3 spans 15 residues. J lost 6 bases, V lost 3 bases, and 7 bases had no gene match. CDR3: CASSFETSEGNEQFF. For the CDR3, the DNA is TGTGCCAGCAGCTTCGAGACTAGCGAAGGCAATGAGCAGTTCTTC.

This chain connects TRBV5-4 to TRBJ2-1; 7 bases match TRBD1. V trimming: 1 base; J trimming: 9 bases; junction bases outside the gene matches: 7. From germline, CDR1 is SGHNT and CDR2 YYREEE (reference sequence). The CDR3 is 14 amino acids. In DNA, the CDR3 is TGTGCCAGCAGCTTGACAGGGGATGGTAGTGAGCAGTTCTTC. Its translation: CASSLTGDGSEQFF.

This rearrangement joins TRBV6-6 to TRBJ2-7; 8 nucleotides agree with TRBD1. V was pared by 4 bases and J by 5 bases, with 10 bases of the junction left unmatched. Germline V CDR1 and CDR2: MNHNY, SVGAGI (reference sequence). The CDR3 consists of 15 residues. In DNA, the CDR3 is TGTGCCAGCAGTTTCGGACAGGGTAGGCGCCACGAGCAGTACTTC. This translates into CASSFGQGRRHEQYF.